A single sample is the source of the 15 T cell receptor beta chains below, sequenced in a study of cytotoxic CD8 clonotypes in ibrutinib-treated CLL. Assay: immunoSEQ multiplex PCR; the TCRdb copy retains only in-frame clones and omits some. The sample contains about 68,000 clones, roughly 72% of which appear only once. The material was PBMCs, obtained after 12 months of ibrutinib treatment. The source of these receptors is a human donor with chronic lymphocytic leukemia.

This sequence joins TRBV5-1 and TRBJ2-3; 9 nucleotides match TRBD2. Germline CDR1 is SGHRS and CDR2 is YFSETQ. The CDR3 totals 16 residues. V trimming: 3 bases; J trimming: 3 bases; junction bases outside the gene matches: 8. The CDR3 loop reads CASSSLERGVTDTQYF. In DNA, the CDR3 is TGCGCCAGCAGCTCGCTTGAGCGGGGGGTTACAGATACGCAGTATTTT. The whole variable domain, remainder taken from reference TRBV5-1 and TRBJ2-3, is KAGVTQTPRYLIKTRGQQVTLSCSPISGHRSVSWYQQTPGQGLQFLFEYFSETQRNKGNFPGRFSGRQFSNSRSEMNVSTLELGDSALYLCASSSLERGVTDTQYFGPGTRLTVL.

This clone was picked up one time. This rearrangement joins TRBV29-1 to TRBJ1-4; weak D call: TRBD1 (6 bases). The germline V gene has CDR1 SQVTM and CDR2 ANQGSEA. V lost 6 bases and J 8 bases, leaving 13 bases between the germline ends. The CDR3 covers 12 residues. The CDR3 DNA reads TGCAGCGTACAGGGATTTGGAGAAAAACTGTTTTTT. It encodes CSVQGFGEKLFF.

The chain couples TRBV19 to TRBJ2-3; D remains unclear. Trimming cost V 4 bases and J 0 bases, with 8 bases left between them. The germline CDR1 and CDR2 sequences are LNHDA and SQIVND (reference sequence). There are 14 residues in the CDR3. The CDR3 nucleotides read TGTGCCAGTAGTACTGGGCTAAGCACAGATACGCAGTATTTT. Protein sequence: CASSTGLSTDTQYF.

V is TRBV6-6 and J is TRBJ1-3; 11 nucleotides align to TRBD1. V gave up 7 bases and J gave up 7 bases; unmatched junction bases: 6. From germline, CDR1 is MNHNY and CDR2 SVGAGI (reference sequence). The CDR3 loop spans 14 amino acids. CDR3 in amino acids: CASTGQGAFNTIYF. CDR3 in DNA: TGTGCCAGCACCGGACAGGGGGCCTTTAACACCATATATTTT.

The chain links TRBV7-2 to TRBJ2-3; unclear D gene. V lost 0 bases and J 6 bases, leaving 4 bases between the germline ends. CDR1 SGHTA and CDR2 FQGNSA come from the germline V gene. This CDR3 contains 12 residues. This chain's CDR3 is CASSLAEDTQYF. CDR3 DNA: TGTGCCAGCAGCTTAGCCGAGGATACGCAGTATTTT.

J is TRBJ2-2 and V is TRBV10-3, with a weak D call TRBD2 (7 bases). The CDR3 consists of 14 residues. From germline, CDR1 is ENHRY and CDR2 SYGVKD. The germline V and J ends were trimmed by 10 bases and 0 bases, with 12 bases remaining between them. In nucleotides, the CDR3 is TGTGCCACGGCGGGGGCGGCGAACACCGGGGAGCTGTTTTTT. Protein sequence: CATAGAANTGELFF.

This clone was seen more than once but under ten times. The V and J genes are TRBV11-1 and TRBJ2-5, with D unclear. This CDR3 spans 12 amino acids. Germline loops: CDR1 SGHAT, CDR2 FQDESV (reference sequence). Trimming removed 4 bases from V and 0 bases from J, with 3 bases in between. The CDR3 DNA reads TGTGCCAGCAGCTCGAACCAAGAGACCCAGTACTTC. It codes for CASSSNQETQYF.

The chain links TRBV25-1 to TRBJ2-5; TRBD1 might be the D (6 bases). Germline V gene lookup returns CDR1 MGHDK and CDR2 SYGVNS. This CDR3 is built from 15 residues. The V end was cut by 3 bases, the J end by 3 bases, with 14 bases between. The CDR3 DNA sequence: TGTGCCAGCAGTGATACGGGGACAATCGAAGAGACCCAGTACTTC. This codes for CASSDTGTIEETQYF. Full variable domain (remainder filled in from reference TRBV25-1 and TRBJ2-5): EADIYQTPRYLVIGTGKKITLECSQTMGHDKMYWYQQDPGMELHLIHYSYGVNSTEKGDLSSESTVSRIRTEHFPLTLESARPSHTSQYLCASSDTGTIEETQYFGPGTRLLVL.

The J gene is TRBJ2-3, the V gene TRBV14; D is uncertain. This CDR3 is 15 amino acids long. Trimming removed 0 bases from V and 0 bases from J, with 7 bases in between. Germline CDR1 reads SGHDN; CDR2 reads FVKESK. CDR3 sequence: CASSQDERSTDTQYF. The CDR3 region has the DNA TGTGCCAGCAGCCAAGATGAGAGGAGCACAGATACGCAGTATTTT.

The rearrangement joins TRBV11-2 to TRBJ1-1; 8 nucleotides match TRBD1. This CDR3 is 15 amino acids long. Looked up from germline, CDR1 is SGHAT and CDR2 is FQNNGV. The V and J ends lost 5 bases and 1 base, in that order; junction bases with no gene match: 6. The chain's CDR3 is CASSAIGQGNTEAFF. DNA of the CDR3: TGTGCCAGCAGCGCTATTGGACAGGGGAACACTGAAGCTTTCTTT. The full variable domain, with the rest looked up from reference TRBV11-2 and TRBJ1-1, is EAGVAQSPRYKIIEKRQSVAFWCNPISGHATLYWYQQILGQGPKLLIQFQNNGVVDDSQLPKDRFSAERLKGVDSTLKIQPAKLEDSAVYLCASSAIGQGNTEAFFGQGTRLTVV.

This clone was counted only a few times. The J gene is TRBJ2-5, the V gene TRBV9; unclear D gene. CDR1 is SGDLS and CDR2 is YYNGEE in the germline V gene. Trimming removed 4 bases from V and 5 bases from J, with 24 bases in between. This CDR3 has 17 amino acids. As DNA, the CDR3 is TGTGCCAGCAGCCACCCCGTCGGCCAAGGTGTGGGGGAGACCCAGTACTTC. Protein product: CASSHPVGQGVGETQYF.

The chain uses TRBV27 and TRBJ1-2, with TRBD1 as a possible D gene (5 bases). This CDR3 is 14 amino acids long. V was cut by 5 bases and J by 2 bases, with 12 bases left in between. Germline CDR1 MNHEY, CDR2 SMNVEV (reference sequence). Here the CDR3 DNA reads TGTGCCAGCAGTCCCGACGGGACCAACTATGGCTACACCTTC. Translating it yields CASSPDGTNYGYTF.

Here the CDR3 reads CASSPHPGTGEETQYF. In DNA, the CDR3 is TGTGCCAGCAGCCCACATCCCGGGACAGGGGAAGAGACCCAGTACTTC. The chain carries TRBV5-4 and TRBJ2-5; 10 nucleotides align to TRBD1. This CDR3 has 16 residues. Losses at the gene ends were 4 bases for V and 3 bases for J; bases not matched to a gene: 9. Germline V gene sequence: CDR1 SGHNT, CDR2 YYREEE (reference sequence).

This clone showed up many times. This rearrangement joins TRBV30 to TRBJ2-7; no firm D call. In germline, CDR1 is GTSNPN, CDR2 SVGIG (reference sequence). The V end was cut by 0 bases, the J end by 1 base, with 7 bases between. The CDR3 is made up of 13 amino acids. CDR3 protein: CAWSVARSYEQYF. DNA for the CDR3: TGTGCCTGGAGTGTTGCCCGATCCTACGAGCAGTACTTC.

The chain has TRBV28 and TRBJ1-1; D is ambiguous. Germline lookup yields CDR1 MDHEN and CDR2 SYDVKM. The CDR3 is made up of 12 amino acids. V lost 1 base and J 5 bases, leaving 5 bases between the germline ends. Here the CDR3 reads CASSLYSTEAFF. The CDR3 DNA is TGTGCCAGCAGTTTATATAGTACTGAAGCTTTCTTT.